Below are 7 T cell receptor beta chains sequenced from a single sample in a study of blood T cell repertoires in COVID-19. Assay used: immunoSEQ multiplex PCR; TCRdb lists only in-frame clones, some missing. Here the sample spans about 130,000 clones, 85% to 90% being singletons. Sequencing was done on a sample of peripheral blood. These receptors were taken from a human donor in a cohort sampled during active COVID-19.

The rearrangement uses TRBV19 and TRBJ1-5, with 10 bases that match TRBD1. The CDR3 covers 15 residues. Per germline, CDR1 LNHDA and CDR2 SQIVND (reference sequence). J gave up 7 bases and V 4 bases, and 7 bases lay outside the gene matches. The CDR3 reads CASSTGTGAGQPQHF. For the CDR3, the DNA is TGTGCCAGTAGTACCGGGACAGGGGCCGGCCAGCCCCAGCATTTT.

The CDR3 loop is CASSLGGGNEAFF. The CDR3, as DNA: TGCGCCAGCAGCTTAGGGGGAGGGAATGAAGCTTTCTTT. The chain couples TRBV5-1 to TRBJ1-1, with a tentative D call TRBD1 (6 bases). Germline V gene data show CDR1 as SGHRS and CDR2 as YFSETQ. The CDR3 sequence is 13 residues long. The germline V and J ends were trimmed by 2 bases and 7 bases, with 12 bases remaining between them.

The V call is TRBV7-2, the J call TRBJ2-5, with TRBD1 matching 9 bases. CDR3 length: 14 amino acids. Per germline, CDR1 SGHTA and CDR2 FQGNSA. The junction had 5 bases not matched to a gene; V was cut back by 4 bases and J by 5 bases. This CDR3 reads CASSSGTGYETQYF. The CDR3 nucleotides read TGTGCCAGCAGCTCCGGGACAGGGTATGAGACCCAGTACTTC. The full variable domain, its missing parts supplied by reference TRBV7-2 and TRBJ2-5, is GAGVSQSPSNKVTEKGKDVELRCDPISGHTALYWYRQSLGQGLEFLIYFQGNSAPDKSGLPSDRFSAERTGGSVSTLTIQRTQQEDSAVYLCASSSGTGYETQYFGPGTRLLVL.

The CDR3 protein is CASSFWTLNTGELFF. CDR3 sequence (DNA): TGTGCCAGCAGCTTTTGGACACTGAACACCGGGGAGCTGTTTTTT. This chain uses TRBV5-6 with TRBJ2-2, with a tentative D call TRBD1 (5 bases). Trimming cost V 2 bases and J 1 base, with 9 bases left between them. Germline V gene data show CDR1 as SGHDT and CDR2 as YYEEEE. The CDR3 runs to 15 residues.

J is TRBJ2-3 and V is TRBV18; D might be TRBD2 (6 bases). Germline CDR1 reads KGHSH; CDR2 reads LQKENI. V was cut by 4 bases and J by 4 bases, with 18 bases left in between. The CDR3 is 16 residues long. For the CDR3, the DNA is TGTGCCAGCTCACACGGGGGAGTTTGGGGCGCAGATACGCAGTATTTT. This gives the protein CASSHGGVWGADTQYF.

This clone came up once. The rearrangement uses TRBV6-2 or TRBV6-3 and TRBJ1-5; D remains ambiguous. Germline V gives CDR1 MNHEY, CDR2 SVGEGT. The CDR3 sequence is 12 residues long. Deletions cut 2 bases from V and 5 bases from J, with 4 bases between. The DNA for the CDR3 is TGTGCCAGCAGTTACCAGGATCAGCCCCAGCATTTT. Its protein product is CASSYQDQPQHF.

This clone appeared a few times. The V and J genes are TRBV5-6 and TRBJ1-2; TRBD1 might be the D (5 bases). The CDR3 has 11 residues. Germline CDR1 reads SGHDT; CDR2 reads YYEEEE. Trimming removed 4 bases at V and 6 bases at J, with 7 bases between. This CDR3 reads CASSPRDGYTF. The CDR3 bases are TGTGCCAGCAGCCCCAGGGATGGCTACACCTTC.